Sequencing of this TCR beta chain was carried out in a study of blood T cell repertoires in COVID-19. Overall study: Specimens from acute and convalescent COVID-19 originated in the United States, Italy and Spain. T cells, B-cell-depleted T cells, or PBMCs provided the cDNA or gDNA that served as material.

Donors were grouped by their self-reported clinical history. Per the study methods: Nucleated cell number was recorded as an estimate derived from reference gene primer amplification. This table comes from immunoSEQ multiplex PCR, and its TCRdb copy is limited to in-frame clones, with some not included. The D gene and trimming were derived from the DNA, and the V and J assignments and clone size from that table. The table has some 220,000 clones, 86% seen once. Sequencing was done on a sample of PBMCs or T cells enriched from blood (not recorded which). The receptor comes from a middle-aged woman with acute COVID-19.

The CDR3: CASSRRTSGGASRELFF. CDR3 DNA sequence: TGTGCCAGCAGCAGACGGACTAGCGGGGGGGCTTCCCGGGAGCTGTTTTTT. This rearrangement joins TRBV5-5 to TRBJ2-2; 15 bases are shared with TRBD2. In germline, CDR1 is SGHKS, CDR2 YYEKEE (reference sequence). The ends lost 4 bases at V and 9 bases at J; junction bases unmatched: 10. This CDR3 region has 17 residues.